The clone carrying this T cell receptor (beta chain) was seen more than once but under ten times. Method: immunoSEQ multiplex PCR; TCRdb's copy keeps in-frame clones and lacks some. The sample comprises about 2,000 clones, 60% to 80% of which are singletons, and around an eighth rests with the top ten. The data stem from a study of tumor T cells in aggressive B-cell lymphoma. The sequence derives from an adult with diffuse large B cell lymphoma. The sample comprised tumor tissue.

The CDR3, as DNA: TGTGCCAGCAGCTTAGATCGAGTGAACACTGAAGCTTTCTTT. This encodes CASSLDRVNTEAFF. This chain connects TRBV11-2 to TRBJ1-1; D gene unclear. CDR1 is SGHAT, CDR2 FQNNGV, per germline. V lost 0 bases and J lost 0, with 5 bases in between. This CDR3 has 14 amino acids. The variable domain in full, completed from reference TRBV11-2 and TRBJ1-1, reads EAGVAQSPRYKIIEKRQSVAFWCNPISGHATLYWYQQILGQGPKLLIQFQNNGVVDDSQLPKDRFSAERLKGVDSTLKIQPAKLEDSAVYLCASSLDRVNTEAFFGQGTRLTVV.